This T cell receptor beta chain was identified in a study of STAT5B mutations in CD4+ large granular lymphocyte leukemia. Trimming took off 2 bases at V and 10 bases at J, with 9 bases between the two ends. The germline V gene has CDR1 ENHRY and CDR2 SYGVKD. The CDR3 is 12 residues long. Bead-separated CD4+, CD4+CD8+, CD57+ or CD56+ fractions, or PBMC, were used. The assay was immunoSEQ multiplex PCR, and TCRdb's table has in-frame clones only and misses some. This table holds over 450 clones, around 68% found once. Study results and caveats: Top patient clones used TRBV06 genes more often: 8/27 versus 2/35 in controls.

This clone was recorded only once. Its antigen is not identified. The sample consisted of PBMCs. The chain employs TRBV10-3 and TRBJ2-1; D is undetermined. This TCR came from a woman older than 75 with CD4+ T-cell large granular lymphocyte leukemia. The CDR3 is CAISEPLEEQFF. The CDR3, as DNA: TGTGCCATCAGTGAGCCTCTGGAAGAGCAGTTCTTC.